The next 32 T cell receptor beta chains were all read from a single sample in a study of identical twins. Using its own MiXCR run on the 5' RACE reads, TCRdb lists one record per CDR3 protein. The sample consists of 250,000 or so distinct CDR3 sequences, around 7.6% of them appearing once. These data were also filed under a second study, of yellow fever vaccine responses in identical twins.

Sequenced material: CD8+ T cells sorted from blood. These receptor sequences come from a woman between 18 and 29 years old in good health.

The chain is built from TRBV7-8 and TRBJ2-7, with D hard to call. With 1 base removed from V and 5 bases from J, the gap between germline ends came to 12 bases. There are 14 residues in the CDR3. Germline CDR1 and CDR2: SGHVS and FQNEAQ. The CDR3 protein is CASSLGGGVHEQYV. In DNA, the CDR3 is TGTGCCAGCAGCTTAGGGGGTGGGGTTCACGAGCAGTACGTC.

This clonotype was seen repeatedly, ten times or more. The CDR3 region is CASSFAGTGATNEKLFF. CDR3 DNA: TGCGCCAGCAGCTTCGCCGGGACAGGCGCAACTAATGAAAAACTGTTTTTT. The chain employs TRBV5-1 and TRBJ1-4, with 8 bases identical to TRBD1. The ends lost 2 bases at V and 0 bases at J; junction bases unmatched: 6. This CDR3 is 17 amino acids long. Germline V CDR1 and CDR2: SGHRS, YFSETQ. Drawing the rest from reference TRBV5-1 and TRBJ1-4, the complete variable domain is KAGVTQTPRYLIKTRGQQVTLSCSPISGHRSVSWYQQTPGQGLQFLFEYFSETQRNKGNFPGRFSGRQFSNSRSEMNVSTLELGDSALYLCASSFAGTGATNEKLFFGSGTQLSVL.

This clonotype came up many times. The J gene is TRBJ2-7, the V gene TRBV7-8; D gene ambiguous. CDR1 and CDR2 (germline): SGHVS, FQNEAQ. V lost 1 base and J 3 bases, leaving 10 bases between the germline ends. The CDR3 has 14 residues. The CDR3 DNA reads TGTGCCAGCAGCTTAGAGGTAGGGTACTACGAGCAGTACGTC. Protein sequence: CASSLEVGYYEQYV.

This clonotype was detected a few times. The chain couples TRBV12-3 or TRBV12-4 to TRBJ1-1, with 9 bases matching TRBD1. After removal of 5 bases from V and 5 bases from J, the junction contained 9 bases not matched to a gene. The CDR3 loop spans 15 amino acids. DNA of the CDR3: TGTGCCAGCAGTACGGTCACAGGGGGCTATACTGAAGCTTTCTTT. Protein sequence: CASSTVTGGYTEAFF.

This clonotype was counted at least ten times. The rearrangement uses TRBV4-1 and TRBJ2-3; TRBD1 matches 9 bases. Germline V gene data show CDR1 as MGHRA and CDR2 as YSYEKL. This CDR3 comprises 16 residues. The ends lost 2 bases at V and 1 base at J; junction bases unmatched: 4. The CDR3 loop reads CASSQSDRGGTDTQYF. The CDR3 DNA reads TGCGCCAGCAGCCAATCGGACAGGGGTGGCACAGATACGCAGTATTTT.

This clonotype has just one count. V is TRBV29-1 and J is TRBJ2-3, with D tentatively TRBD2 (6 bases). The CDR3 runs 15 residues. In germline, CDR1 is SQVTM, CDR2 ANQGSEA. V gave up 6 bases and J gave up 0 bases, with 16 bases separating them. The CDR3 region is CSVGGGSSSTDTQYF. The DNA for the CDR3 is TGCAGCGTCGGGGGAGGTTCCTCGAGCACAGATACGCAGTATTTT.

The gene calls are TRBV6-1 and TRBJ2-5, with TRBD2 matching 11 bases. This CDR3 region has 14 residues. CDR1 and CDR2 from the germline V gene are MNHNS and SASEGT. V trimming: 3 bases; J trimming: 9 bases; junction bases outside the gene matches: 6. The CDR3 sequence is CASSDWSSGGAQYF. In nucleotides, the CDR3 is TGTGCCAGCAGTGATTGGAGTAGCGGGGGGGCCCAGTACTTC.

This chain's CDR3 is CASSPADYMNTEAFF. CDR3 DNA: TGTGCCAGCAGTCCGGCTGACTACATGAACACTGAAGCTTTCTTT. The chain uses TRBV6-1 and TRBJ1-1; D gene ambiguous. There are 15 residues in the CDR3. Per the germline V gene, CDR1 is MNHNS and CDR2 is SASEGT. Trimming removed 5 bases at V and 0 bases at J, with 13 bases between.

This clonotype was recorded a few times. The genes are TRBV24-1 and TRBJ2-7; 11 positions match TRBD2. The CDR3 runs to 15 residues. Losses at the gene ends were 4 bases for V and 6 bases for J; bases not matched to a gene: 7. Germline CDR1 is KGHDR and CDR2 is SFDVKD. DNA for the CDR3: TGTGCCACCAGTGACCCCACTAGCGGGAGTGGCGAGCAGTACTTC. Amino acids: CATSDPTSGSGEQYF.

This clonotype has more than one count but fewer than ten. As DNA, the CDR3 is TGTGCCAGCAGTTTAGAACTAGTCGATGAGCAGTTCTTC. Its protein is CASSLELVDEQFF. The chain is built from TRBV12-3 or TRBV12-4 and TRBJ2-1; TRBD2 is a possible D gene (5 bases). V lost 1 base, J lost 8 bases, and 9 bases lay in between. This CDR3 contains 13 residues.

The rearrangement links TRBV10-3 to TRBJ2-3; no reliable D call. Germline CDR1 is ENHRY and CDR2 is SYGVKD. The length of the CDR3 is 16 residues. V was clipped by 0 bases and J by 1 base, with 11 bases between them. The CDR3 coding sequence is TGTGCCATCAGTGAGTCTTGGGTATCCGGCACAGATACGCAGTATTTT. This encodes CAISESWVSGTDTQYF.

The chain couples TRBV29-1 to TRBJ2-3, with 8 bases aligning to TRBD2. Trimming cost V 0 bases and J 6 bases; bases outside gene matches: 5. CDR1 and CDR2 from the germline V gene are SQVTM and ANQGSEA. The CDR3 spans 14 residues. For the CDR3, the DNA is TGCAGCGTTGAAGACGGGGGGGCCGCTGATACGCAGTATTTT. It encodes CSVEDGGAADTQYF.

The chain has TRBV24-1 and TRBJ2-4, with D tentatively TRBD2 (5 bases). Deletions cut 2 bases from V and 5 bases from J, with 6 bases between. Germline CDR1 and CDR2: KGHDR and SFDVKD. The CDR3 sequence is 13 residues long. The CDR3 loop reads CATSDWTENIQYF. The CDR3 region has the DNA TGTGCCACCAGTGATTGGACTGAAAACATTCAGTACTTC.

This clonotype has just a few counts. The chain is built from TRBV15 and TRBJ2-3; D unresolved. CDR3 size: 15 residues. V was shortened by 2 bases and J by 2 bases, with 11 bases between the two germline ends. Germline V gene sequence: CDR1 LNHNV, CDR2 YYDKDF (reference sequence). The CDR3 spells CATSRPLSNTDTQYF. The CDR3 nucleotides are TGTGCCACCAGCAGACCTCTCTCGAACACAGATACGCAGTATTTT.

The CDR3 nucleotides are TGTGCCAGCAGCCCCCGGGAGACATACAATGAGCAGTTCTTC. It specifies CASSPRETYNEQFF. The chain couples TRBV13 to TRBJ2-1; tentative D call: TRBD2 (6 bases). The germline V gene encodes CDR1 PRHDT and CDR2 FYEKMQ (reference sequence). CDR3 length: 14 residues. With 5 bases removed from V and 4 bases from J, the gap between germline ends came to 12 bases.

This clonotype was seen a handful of times. The rearrangement joins TRBV5-1 to TRBJ2-3; D may match TRBD1 or TRBD2 (5 bases each). V was trimmed by 4 bases and J by 3 bases, leaving 15 bases between them. The CDR3 sequence is 15 residues long. The germline CDR1 and CDR2 sequences are SGHRS and YFSETQ. CDR3 nucleotides: TGCGCCAGCAGCGATGAGGGGACCCAAACAGATACGCAGTATTTT. Its translation is CASSDEGTQTDTQYF.

The chain uses TRBV12-3 or TRBV12-4 and TRBJ2-2, with D perhaps TRBD2 (6 bases). This CDR3 is 12 amino acids long. Trimming took off 4 bases at V and 6 bases at J, with 6 bases between the two ends. The CDR3 DNA follows: TGTGCCAGCAGTTCGGGGGCCGGGGAGCTGTTTTTT. This codes for CASSSGAGELFF.

The chain combines TRBV4-1 with TRBJ2-1; 12 bases are shared with TRBD2. V was clipped by 5 bases and J by 0 bases; unmatched bases: 11. From germline, CDR1 is MGHRA and CDR2 YSYEKL. The CDR3 runs 19 residues. The CDR3 coding sequence is TGCGCCAGCAGCGATGGACTAGCGGGAACCCCATACTCCTACAATGAGCAGTTCTTC. It translates to CASSDGLAGTPYSYNEQFF.

This clonotype was detected ten times or more. The rearrangement uses TRBV4-1 and TRBJ2-3, with 7 nucleotides matching TRBD2. The CDR3 length is 16 residues. V lost 2 bases and J lost 0; bases outside the gene matches: 5. Looked up from germline, CDR1 is MGHRA and CDR2 is YSYEKL. The CDR3: CASSQRASGSTDTQYF. DNA for the CDR3: TGCGCCAGCAGCCAACGGGCTAGCGGAAGCACAGATACGCAGTATTTT.

The J gene is TRBJ1-2, the V gene TRBV12-3 or TRBV12-4; unclear D gene. This CDR3 region has 14 residues. V was clipped by 5 bases and J by 0 bases, with 10 bases between them. CDR3 sequence reads: CASSPSPANYGYTF. CDR3 DNA sequence: TGTGCCAGCAGTCCTTCACCCGCTAACTATGGCTACACCTTC.

The table lists this clonotype with a few counts. Here the CDR3 DNA reads TGTGCCAGCAGCGTTTGGGAAGCGGGCAAAAGCACAGATACGCAGTATTTT. Protein: CASSVWEAGKSTDTQYF. V gene TRBV9 combines with J gene TRBJ2-3, with D tentatively TRBD2 (6 bases). Per the germline V gene, CDR1 is SGDLS and CDR2 is YYNGEE. The length of the CDR3 is 17 residues. V shed 2 bases and J shed 0 bases, with 16 bases lying between them.

J is TRBJ2-5 and V is TRBV7-6; no reliable D call. Looked up from germline, CDR1 is SGHVS and CDR2 is FNYEAQ. CDR3 size: 13 residues. V gave up 7 bases and J gave up 3 bases, with 12 bases separating them. The CDR3 loop reads CASNPQSEETQYF. CDR3 DNA sequence: TGTGCCAGCAACCCACAGAGTGAAGAGACCCAGTACTTC.

The chain uses TRBV15 and TRBJ2-2; 11 bases align to TRBD1. The V gene's germline CDR1 is LNHNV and CDR2 YYDKDF (reference sequence). This CDR3 comprises 17 residues. The V gene end was trimmed by 0 bases and the J gene end by 7 bases; junction bases not matched to a gene: 7. The CDR3 spells CATSRDLGTGGGGELFF. The CDR3 DNA reads TGTGCCACCAGCAGAGATCTAGGGACAGGGGGTGGCGGGGAGCTGTTTTTT.

A few counts support this clonotype. The rearrangement links TRBV15 to TRBJ1-3, with a tentative D call TRBD1 (6 bases). V was trimmed by 0 bases and J by 1 base, leaving 10 bases between them. Germline-derived CDR1 and CDR2 are LNHNV and YYDKDF (reference sequence). The CDR3 runs 16 residues. CDR3 DNA sequence: TGTGCCACCAGCAGAGACAGGGGAAGGTCTGGAAACACCATATATTTT. Amino acids: CATSRDRGRSGNTIYF.

This clonotype has a count of ten or more. The chain combines TRBV5-6 with TRBJ2-1; a weak D match, TRBD1 (5 bases). This CDR3 has 15 amino acids. The ends were cut back, 2 bases at V and 3 bases at J, with 12 bases in the middle. The germline V gene encodes CDR1 SGHDT and CDR2 YYEEEE. CDR3 residues: CASSFWNRLYNEQFF. The CDR3 DNA reads as TGTGCCAGCAGCTTTTGGAACAGGCTCTACAATGAGCAGTTCTTC.

The chain combines TRBV4-1 with TRBJ2-5; D could derive from TRBD1 or TRBD2 (6 bases each). CDR3 length equals 14 residues. Trimming cost V 1 base and J 5 bases, with 11 bases left between them. The germline V gene has CDR1 MGHRA and CDR2 YSYEKL. The CDR3 loop reads CASSQAWGAETQYF. In nucleotides, the CDR3 is TGCGCCAGCAGCCAAGCGTGGGGGGCCGAGACCCAGTACTTC.

This chain uses TRBV2 with TRBJ2-6; tentatively, D is TRBD2 (6 bases). The V end was cut by 8 bases, the J end by 0 bases, with 23 bases between. CDR3 length: 19 residues. CDR1 is SNHLY and CDR2 is FYNNEI in the germline V gene. The DNA for the CDR3 is TGTGCCAGCTGCGGAGGGGTTGCATTAGCCTCCTCTGGGGCCAACGTCCTGACTTTC. Protein product: CASCGGVALASSGANVLTF.

This chain uses TRBV11-2 with TRBJ2-1; D not certain. Germline V CDR1 and CDR2: SGHAT, FQNNGV. The CDR3 loop spans 14 amino acids. V dropped 5 bases and J dropped 4 bases, with 12 bases sitting between them. This chain's CDR3 is CASSRASGYNEQFF. CDR3 DNA sequence: TGTGCCAGCAGCAGAGCCAGTGGTTACAATGAGCAGTTCTTC.

V gene TRBV20-1 combines with J gene TRBJ2-3, with 10 bases that match TRBD2. Trimming at V came to 6 bases and at J to 3 bases, leaving 6 bases not matched to a gene. CDR1 DFQATT and CDR2 SNEGSKA come from the germline V gene (reference sequence). The CDR3 sequence is 14 residues long. CDR3 region: CSADSGRRTDTQYF. Written as DNA, the CDR3 is TGCAGTGCGGATAGCGGGAGGAGGACAGATACGCAGTATTTT.

This clonotype was seen more than once but under ten times. V usage is TRBV7-9 and J usage is TRBJ2-7; TRBD2 aligns across 8 bases. V lost 4 bases to trimming and J lost 2 bases; unmatched junction nucleotides: 7. This CDR3 has 15 residues. Germline V lookup: CDR1 SEHNR, CDR2 FQNEAQ (reference sequence). CDR3 protein: CASSYGLAVPYEQYF. DNA for the CDR3: TGTGCCAGCAGCTACGGACTAGCAGTCCCCTACGAGCAGTACTTC.

This clonotype has a count of ten or more. The rearrangement links TRBV10-2 to TRBJ1-1, with D possibly matching TRBD1 (6 bases). V was pared by 0 bases and J by 12 bases, with 14 bases between. This CDR3 has 13 amino acids. Germline assignment: CDR1 WSHSY and CDR2 SAAADI. CDR3 coding DNA: TGCGCCAGCAGTGAGTCGGAGAGGCAGGGGCCTTTCTTT. Amino acid sequence: CASSESERQGPFF.

This clonotype has a count of ten or more. The chain is built from TRBV20-1 and TRBJ2-1; 7 nucleotides line up with TRBD2. Germline V lookup: CDR1 DFQATT, CDR2 SNEGSKA (reference sequence). The CDR3 is made up of 19 amino acids. The V segment lost 2 bases and the J segment 1 base; nucleotides outside the gene matches: 17. The CDR3 DNA sequence: TGCAGTGCTAGAATCCTAGCGGCGACATCCGGAAGATCCTACAATGAGCAGTTCTTC. Translation: CSARILAATSGRSYNEQFF.